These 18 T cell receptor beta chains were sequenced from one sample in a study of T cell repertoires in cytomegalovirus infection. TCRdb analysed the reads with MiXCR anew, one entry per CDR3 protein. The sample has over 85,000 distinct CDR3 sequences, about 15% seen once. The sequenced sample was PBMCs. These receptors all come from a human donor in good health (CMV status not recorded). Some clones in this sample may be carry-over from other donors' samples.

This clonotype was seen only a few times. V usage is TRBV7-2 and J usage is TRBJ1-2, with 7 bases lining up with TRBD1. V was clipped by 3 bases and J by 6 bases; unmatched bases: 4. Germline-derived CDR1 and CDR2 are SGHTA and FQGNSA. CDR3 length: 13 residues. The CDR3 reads CASSFDRVDGYTF. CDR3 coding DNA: TGTGCCAGCAGCTTTGACAGGGTGGATGGCTACACCTTC. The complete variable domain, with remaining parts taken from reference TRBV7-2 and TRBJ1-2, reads GAGVSQSPSNKVTEKGKDVELRCDPISGHTALYWYRQSLGQGLEFLIYFQGNSAPDKSGLPSDRFSAERTGGSVSTLTIQRTQQEDSAVYLCASSFDRVDGYTFGSGTRLTVV.

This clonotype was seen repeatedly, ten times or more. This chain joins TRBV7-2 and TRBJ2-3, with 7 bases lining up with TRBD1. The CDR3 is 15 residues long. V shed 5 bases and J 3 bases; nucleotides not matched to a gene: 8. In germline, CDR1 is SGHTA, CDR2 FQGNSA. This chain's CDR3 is CASSPHRGSTDTQYF. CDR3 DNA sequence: TGTGCCAGCAGCCCTCACAGGGGCTCAACAGATACGCAGTATTTT.

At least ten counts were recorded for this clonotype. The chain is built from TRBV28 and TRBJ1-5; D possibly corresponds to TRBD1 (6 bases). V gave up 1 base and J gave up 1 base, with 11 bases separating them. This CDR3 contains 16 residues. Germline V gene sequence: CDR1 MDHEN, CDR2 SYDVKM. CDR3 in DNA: TGTGCCAGCAGTTTATTCGGACAGATGAGCAATCAGCCCCAGCATTTT. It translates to CASSLFGQMSNQPQHF.

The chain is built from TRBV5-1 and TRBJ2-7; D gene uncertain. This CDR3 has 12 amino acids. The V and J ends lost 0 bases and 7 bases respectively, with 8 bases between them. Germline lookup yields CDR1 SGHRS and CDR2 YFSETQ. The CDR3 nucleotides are TGCGCCAGCAGCTTGGACGGAGTTGAGCAGTACTTC. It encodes CASSLDGVEQYF. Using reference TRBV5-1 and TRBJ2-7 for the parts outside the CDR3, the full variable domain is KAGVTQTPRYLIKTRGQQVTLSCSPISGHRSVSWYQQTPGQGLQFLFEYFSETQRNKGNFPGRFSGRQFSNSRSEMNVSTLELGDSALYLCASSLDGVEQYFGPGTRLTVT.

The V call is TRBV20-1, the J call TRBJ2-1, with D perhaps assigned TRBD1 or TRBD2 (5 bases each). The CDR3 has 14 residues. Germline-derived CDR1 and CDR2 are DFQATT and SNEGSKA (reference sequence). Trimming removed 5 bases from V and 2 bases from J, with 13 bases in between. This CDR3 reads CSAGGGAAYNEQFF. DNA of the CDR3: TGCAGTGCTGGGGGTGGCGCGGCCTACAATGAGCAGTTCTTC.

The CDR3 sequence: CASSYRLRKGLAATGELFF. The DNA for the CDR3 is TGTGCCAGCAGTTACAGGTTACGTAAGGGACTAGCAGCCACCGGGGAGCTGTTTTTT. This chain connects TRBV6-6 to TRBJ2-2, with 9 bases fitting TRBD2. The CDR3 contains 19 residues. Germline V gene lookup returns CDR1 MNHNY and CDR2 SVGAGI (reference sequence). J lost 4 bases, V lost 2 bases, and 14 bases had no gene match.

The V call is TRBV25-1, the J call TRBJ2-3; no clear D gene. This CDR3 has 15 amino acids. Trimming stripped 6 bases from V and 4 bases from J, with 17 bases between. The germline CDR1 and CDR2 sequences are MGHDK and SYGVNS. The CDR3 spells CASSTDVIGPDTQYF. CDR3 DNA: TGTGCCAGCAGCACGGATGTAATAGGCCCAGATACGCAGTATTTT.

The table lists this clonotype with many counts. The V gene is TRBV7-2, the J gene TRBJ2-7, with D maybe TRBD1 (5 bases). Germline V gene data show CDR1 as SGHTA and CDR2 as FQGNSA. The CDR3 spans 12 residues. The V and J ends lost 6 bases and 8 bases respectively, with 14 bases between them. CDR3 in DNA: TGTGCCAGCAGGTTCGACAGTTACCAGCAGTACTTC. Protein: CASRFDSYQQYF.

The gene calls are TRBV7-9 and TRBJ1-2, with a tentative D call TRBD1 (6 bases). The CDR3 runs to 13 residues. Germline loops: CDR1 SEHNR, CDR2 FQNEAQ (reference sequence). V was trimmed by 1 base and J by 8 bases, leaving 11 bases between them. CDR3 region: CASSLERGDGYTF. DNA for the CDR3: TGTGCCAGCAGCTTAGAAAGGGGGGACGGCTACACCTTC.

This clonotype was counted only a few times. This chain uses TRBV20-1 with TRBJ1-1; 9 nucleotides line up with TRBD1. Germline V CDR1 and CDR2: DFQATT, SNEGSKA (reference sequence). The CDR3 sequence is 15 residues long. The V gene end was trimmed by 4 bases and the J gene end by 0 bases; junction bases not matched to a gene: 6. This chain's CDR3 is CSATNRGQVNTEAFF. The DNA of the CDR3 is TGCAGTGCTACCAACAGGGGGCAGGTGAACACTGAAGCTTTCTTT.

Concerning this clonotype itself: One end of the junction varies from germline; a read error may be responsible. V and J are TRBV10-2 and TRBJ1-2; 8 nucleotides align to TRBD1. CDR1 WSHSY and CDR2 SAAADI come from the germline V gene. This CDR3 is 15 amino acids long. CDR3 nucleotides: TGCGCCAGCAGTGAGTCGAGGACAGGGATGGGTGGCTACATCTTC. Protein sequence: CASSESRTGMGGYIF.

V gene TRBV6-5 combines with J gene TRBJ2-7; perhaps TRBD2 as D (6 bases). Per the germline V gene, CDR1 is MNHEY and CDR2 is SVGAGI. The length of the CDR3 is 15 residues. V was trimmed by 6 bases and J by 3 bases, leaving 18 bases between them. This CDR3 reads CASSPKGLTNYEQYF. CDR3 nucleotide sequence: TGTGCCAGCAGCCCGAAGGGACTCACCAACTACGAGCAGTACTTC.

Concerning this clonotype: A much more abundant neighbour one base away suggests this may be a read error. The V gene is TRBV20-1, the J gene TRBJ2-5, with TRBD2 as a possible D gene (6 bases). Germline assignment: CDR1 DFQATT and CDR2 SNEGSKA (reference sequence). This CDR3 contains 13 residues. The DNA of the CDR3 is TGCTGTGCTCGCGACCCCATGGGGGGGACCCAGTACTTC. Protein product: CCARDPMGGTQYF.

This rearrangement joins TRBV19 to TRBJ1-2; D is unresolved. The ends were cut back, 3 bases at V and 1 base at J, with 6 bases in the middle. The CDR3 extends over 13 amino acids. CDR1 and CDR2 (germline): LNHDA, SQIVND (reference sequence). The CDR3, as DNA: TGTGCCAGTAGTATCCAGAGTAACTATGGCTACACCTTC. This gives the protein CASSIQSNYGYTF.

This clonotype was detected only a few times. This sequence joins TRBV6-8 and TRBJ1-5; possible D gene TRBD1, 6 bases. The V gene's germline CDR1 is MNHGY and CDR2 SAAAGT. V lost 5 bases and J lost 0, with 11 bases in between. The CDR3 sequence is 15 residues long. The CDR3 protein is CASSPRQDSNQPQHF. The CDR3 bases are TGTGCCAGCAGTCCCAGACAGGATAGCAATCAGCCCCAGCATTTT.

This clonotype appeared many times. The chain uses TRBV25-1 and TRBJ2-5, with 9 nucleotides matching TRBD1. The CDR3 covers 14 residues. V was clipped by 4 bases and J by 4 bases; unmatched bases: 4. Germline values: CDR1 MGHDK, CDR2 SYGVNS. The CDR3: CASSGQGGRETQYF. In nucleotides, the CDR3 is TGTGCCAGCAGTGGACAGGGGGGAAGAGAGACCCAGTACTTC.

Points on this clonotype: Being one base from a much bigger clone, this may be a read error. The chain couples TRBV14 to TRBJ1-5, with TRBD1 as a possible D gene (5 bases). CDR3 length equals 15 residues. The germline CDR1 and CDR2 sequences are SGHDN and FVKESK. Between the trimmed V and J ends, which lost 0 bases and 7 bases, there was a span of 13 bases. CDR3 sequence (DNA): TGTGCCAGCAGCCAAGATGTGGGGGACTGGCAGCCCCAGCATTTT. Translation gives CASSQDVGDWQPQHF.

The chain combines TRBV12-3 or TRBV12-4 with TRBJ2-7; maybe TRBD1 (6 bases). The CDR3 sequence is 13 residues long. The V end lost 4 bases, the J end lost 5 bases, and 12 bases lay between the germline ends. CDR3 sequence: CASSSQQGNEQYF. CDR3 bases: TGTGCCAGCAGTTCGCAACAGGGAAACGAGCAGTACTTC.